The 14 T cell receptor beta chains in this list originate from one sample, sequenced in a study of Ad26.COV2.S vaccination and SARS-CoV-2 variants. Treatment indicated: about 20 received Ad26.COV2.S at low or high dose, single or two shots; about five received placebo; per-sample allocation not given. Samples were taken on day 63 after the first vaccine or placebo injection. This table comes from immunoSEQ multiplex PCR, and its TCRdb copy is limited to in-frame clones, with some not included. The sample consists of around 300,000 clones, about 87% of them appearing once. The source material was peripheral blood, sampled in a trial of Ad26.COV2.S vaccine versus placebo. The receptors derive from a person between 18 and 59 years old who received the Ad26.COV2.S COVID-19 vaccine or a placebo.

The chain uses TRBV21-1 and TRBJ1-1; TRBD1 is the table's D call and was not checked against the DNA. TRBV21-1 is shown as a pseudogene. The CDR3 loop spans 14 amino acids. CDR3 sequence reads: CASSKRQGWTEAFF. For the CDR3, the DNA is TGTGCCAGCAGCAAAAGACAGGGGTGGACTGAAGCTTTCTTT.

The chain joins TRBV30 to TRBJ1-2; D ambiguous. This CDR3 is built from 14 residues. CDR1 is GTSNPN, CDR2 SVGIG, per germline (reference sequence). The ends were cut back, 0 bases at V and 8 bases at J, with 16 bases in the middle. CDR3 DNA sequence: TGTGCCTGGAGTGTACGGGAGGTGTTCTTAGGCTACACCTTC. Protein sequence: CAWSVREVFLGYTF.

The rearrangement joins TRBV27 to TRBJ1-5; tentatively, D is TRBD1 (5 bases). Trimming removed 3 bases at V and 1 base at J, with 10 bases between. This CDR3 has 15 residues. Germline V gives CDR1 MNHEY, CDR2 SMNVEV (reference sequence). Here the CDR3 reads CASSFEGRSNQPQHF. CDR3 nucleotide sequence: TGTGCCAGCAGTTTCGAGGGGCGGAGCAATCAGCCCCAGCATTTT.

The genes are TRBV6-5 and TRBJ1-2; D uncertain. The length of the CDR3 is 13 residues. The germline V gene has CDR1 MNHEY and CDR2 SVGAGI. Deletions cut 6 bases from V and 7 bases from J, with 15 bases between. The CDR3 sequence: CASSFGGLLGYTF. The CDR3 DNA reads as TGTGCCAGCAGCTTTGGTGGGCTCCTTGGCTACACCTTC.

The chain couples TRBV14 to TRBJ2-7; perhaps TRBD1 as D (6 bases). The V end was cut by 1 base, the J end by 9 bases, with 19 bases between. Germline V gives CDR1 SGHDN, CDR2 FVKESK. This CDR3 spans 15 amino acids. CDR3 protein: CASSQGTDHFKGQYF. CDR3 bases: TGTGCCAGCAGCCAAGGGACAGATCATTTTAAAGGGCAGTACTTC.

The V call is TRBV6-6, the J call TRBJ2-7; D unclear. The CDR3 has 13 amino acids. The germline gives CDR1 MNHNY, CDR2 SVGAGI (reference sequence). Trimming cost V 0 bases and J 3 bases, with 6 bases left between them. DNA for the CDR3: TGTGCCAGCAGTTACTCTGGGTACTACGAGCAGTACTTC. Encoded protein: CASSYSGYYEQYF.

This clone was detected once. The chain combines TRBV5-4 with TRBJ2-1; D is perhaps TRBD2 (5 bases). There are 17 residues in the CDR3. V was cut by 0 bases and J by 3 bases, with 16 bases left in between. CDR1 and CDR2 (germline): SGHNT, YYREEE (reference sequence). The CDR3 protein is CASSLEGRGSIYNEQFF. For the CDR3, the DNA is TGTGCCAGCAGCTTGGAAGGTCGAGGGTCTATCTACAATGAGCAGTTCTTC.

The V gene is TRBV5-5, the J gene TRBJ2-1; the D is unclear. V was clipped by 4 bases and J by 1 base, with 12 bases between them. The germline V gene has CDR1 SGHKS and CDR2 YYEKEE (reference sequence). The CDR3 runs 15 residues. DNA of the CDR3: TGTGCCAGCAGCGGAGTCCCTTCTTCCTACAATGAGCAGTTCTTC. Translating it yields CASSGVPSSYNEQFF.

V usage is TRBV5-1 and J usage is TRBJ2-1, with 9 nucleotides matching TRBD1. Germline V gene lookup returns CDR1 SGHRS and CDR2 YFSETQ. V shed 2 bases and J 10 bases; nucleotides not matched to a gene: 7. The CDR3 length is 14 residues. The CDR3 spells CASSFGGQGKEQFF. CDR3 nucleotides: TGCGCCAGCAGCTTCGGAGGACAGGGGAAAGAGCAGTTCTTC.

The chain uses TRBV5-1 and TRBJ2-7, with TRBD1 as a possible D gene (6 bases). The CDR3 totals 12 residues. V was shortened by 7 bases and J by 1 base, with 9 bases between the two germline ends. The germline V gene encodes CDR1 SGHRS and CDR2 YFSETQ. The CDR3 DNA sequence: TGCGCCAGCGGCCAGGGGTCCTACGAGCAGTACTTC. Translation gives CASGQGSYEQYF. Combining the CDR3 with reference TRBV5-1 and TRBJ2-7 gives the whole variable domain KAGVTQTPRYLIKTRGQQVTLSCSPISGHRSVSWYQQTPGQGLQFLFEYFSETQRNKGNFPGRFSGRQFSNSRSEMNVSTLELGDSALYLCASGQGSYEQYFGPGTRLTVT.

J is TRBJ2-7 and V is TRBV29-1, with TRBD2 matching over 9 bases. V shed 3 bases, J shed 5 bases, and the junction held 5 bases outside the gene matches. Per germline, CDR1 SQVTM and CDR2 ANQGSEA. There are 13 residues in the CDR3. In nucleotides, the CDR3 is TGCAGCGTTGAGGATAGCGGGGGCAACGAGCAGTACTTC. Translating gives CSVEDSGGNEQYF.

V usage is TRBV6-5 and J usage is TRBJ1-2, with TRBD1 matching 7 bases. The length of the CDR3 is 13 residues. The V and J ends lost 8 bases and 4 bases, in that order; junction bases with no gene match: 7. The germline gives CDR1 MNHEY, CDR2 SVGAGI. In nucleotides, the CDR3 is TGTGCCAGCGGGGGACAGCTTTTCTATGGCTACACCTTC. Its protein product is CASGGQLFYGYTF.

This clone has more than one count but fewer than ten. CDR3: CASSPGQYGYTF. CDR3 DNA sequence: TGTGCCAGCAGTCCAGGACAGTACGGCTACACCTTC. The gene calls are TRBV6-5 and TRBJ1-2; maybe TRBD1 (6 bases). V was clipped by 5 bases and J by 8 bases, with 12 bases between them. Germline assignment: CDR1 MNHEY and CDR2 SVGAGI. The CDR3 runs to 12 residues.

This chain links TRBV5-6 with TRBJ2-3; D is undetermined. The CDR3 is 13 residues long. The ends were cut back, 4 bases at V and 13 bases at J, with 19 bases in the middle. CDR1 SGHDT and CDR2 YYEEEE come from the germline V gene. This CDR3 reads CASSPGPGNIEYF. As DNA, the CDR3 is TGTGCCAGCAGCCCCGGCCCCGGCAATATAGAGTATTTT.